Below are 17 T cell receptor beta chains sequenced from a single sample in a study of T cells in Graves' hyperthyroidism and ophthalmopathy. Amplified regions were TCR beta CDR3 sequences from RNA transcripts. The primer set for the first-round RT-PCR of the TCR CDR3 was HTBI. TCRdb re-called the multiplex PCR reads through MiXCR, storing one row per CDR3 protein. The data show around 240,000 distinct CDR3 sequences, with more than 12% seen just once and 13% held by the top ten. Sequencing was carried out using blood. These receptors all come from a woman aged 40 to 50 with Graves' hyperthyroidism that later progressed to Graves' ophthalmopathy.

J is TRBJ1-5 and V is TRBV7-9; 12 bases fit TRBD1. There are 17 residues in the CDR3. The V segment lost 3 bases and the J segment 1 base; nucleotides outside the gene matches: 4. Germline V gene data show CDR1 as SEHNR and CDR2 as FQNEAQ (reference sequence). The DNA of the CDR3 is TGTGCCAGCAGCTTCGGGACAGGGGGCTGGAGCAATCAGCCCCAGCATTTT. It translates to CASSFGTGGWSNQPQHF.

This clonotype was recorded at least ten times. CDR3 sequence reads: CASRATGTTYEQYF. In DNA, the CDR3 is TGTGCCAGCAGAGCCACCGGGACAACCTACGAGCAGTACTTC. The chain combines TRBV28 with TRBJ2-7; D might be TRBD1 (6 bases). The V end was cut by 6 bases, the J end by 2 bases, with 14 bases between. The CDR3 loop spans 14 amino acids. The germline V gene encodes CDR1 MDHEN and CDR2 SYDVKM.

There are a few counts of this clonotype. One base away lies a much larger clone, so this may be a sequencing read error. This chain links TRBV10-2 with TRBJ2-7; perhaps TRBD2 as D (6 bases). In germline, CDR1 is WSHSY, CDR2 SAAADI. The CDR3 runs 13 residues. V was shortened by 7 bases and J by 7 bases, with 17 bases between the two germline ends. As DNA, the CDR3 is TGCGCCAGCACCGGGACTGACTCAAGGGAGCAGTACTTC. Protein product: CASTGTDSREQYF.

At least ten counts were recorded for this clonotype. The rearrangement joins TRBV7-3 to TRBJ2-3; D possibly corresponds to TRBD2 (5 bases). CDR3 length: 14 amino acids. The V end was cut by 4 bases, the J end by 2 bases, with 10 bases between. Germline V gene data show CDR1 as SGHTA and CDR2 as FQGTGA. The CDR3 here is CASSSEGNTDTQYF. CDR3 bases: TGTGCCAGCAGCTCCGAGGGCAACACAGATACGCAGTATTTT.

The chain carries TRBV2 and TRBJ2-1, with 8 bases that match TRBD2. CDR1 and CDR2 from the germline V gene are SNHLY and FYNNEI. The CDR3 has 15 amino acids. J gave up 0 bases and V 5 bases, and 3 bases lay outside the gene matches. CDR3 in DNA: TGTGCCAGCAGTCTAGCGGGCCGCTCCTACAATGAGCAGTTCTTC. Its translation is CASSLAGRSYNEQFF. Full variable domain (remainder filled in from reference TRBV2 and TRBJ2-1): EPEVTQTPSHQVTQMGQEVILRCVPISNHLYFYWYRQILGQKVEFLVSFYNNEISEKSEIFDDQFSVERPDGSNFTLKIRSTKLEDSAMYFCASSLAGRSYNEQFFGPGTRLTVL.

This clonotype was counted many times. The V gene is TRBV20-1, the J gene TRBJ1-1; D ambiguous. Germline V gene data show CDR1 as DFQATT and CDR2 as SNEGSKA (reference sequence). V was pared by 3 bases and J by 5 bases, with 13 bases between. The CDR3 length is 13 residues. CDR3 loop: CSASIPGKTEAFF. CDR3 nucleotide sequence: TGCAGTGCTAGTATACCCGGGAAGACTGAAGCTTTCTTT.

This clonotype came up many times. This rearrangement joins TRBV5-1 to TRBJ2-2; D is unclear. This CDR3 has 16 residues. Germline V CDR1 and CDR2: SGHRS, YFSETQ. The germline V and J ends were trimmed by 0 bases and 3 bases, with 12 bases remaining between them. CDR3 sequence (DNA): TGCGCCAGCAGCTTGGCCGGCGTAGAAGACACCGGGGAGCTGTTTTTT. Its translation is CASSLAGVEDTGELFF.

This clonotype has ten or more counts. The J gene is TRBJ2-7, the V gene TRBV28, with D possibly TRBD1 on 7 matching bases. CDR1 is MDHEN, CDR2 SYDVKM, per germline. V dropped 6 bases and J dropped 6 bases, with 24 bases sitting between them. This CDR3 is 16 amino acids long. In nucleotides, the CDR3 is TGTGCCAGCAGCGAAAGGACGGGCGCAGGGGGACTCGAGCAGTACTTC. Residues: CASSERTGAGGLEQYF.

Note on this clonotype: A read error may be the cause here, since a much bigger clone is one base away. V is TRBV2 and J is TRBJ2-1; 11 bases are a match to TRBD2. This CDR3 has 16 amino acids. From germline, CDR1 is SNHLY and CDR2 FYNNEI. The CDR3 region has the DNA TGTGCCAGCAGAGCTACTAGCGGGAGCTCCTACAATGAGCTGTTCTTC. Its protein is CASRATSGSSYNELFF.

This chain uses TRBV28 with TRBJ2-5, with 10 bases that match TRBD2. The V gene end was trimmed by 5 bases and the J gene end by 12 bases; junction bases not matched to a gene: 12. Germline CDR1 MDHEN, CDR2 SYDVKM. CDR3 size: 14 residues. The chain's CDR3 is CASSIGTSAPSEYF. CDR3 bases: TGTGCCAGCAGTATCGGGACTAGCGCCCCGTCGGAGTACTTC.

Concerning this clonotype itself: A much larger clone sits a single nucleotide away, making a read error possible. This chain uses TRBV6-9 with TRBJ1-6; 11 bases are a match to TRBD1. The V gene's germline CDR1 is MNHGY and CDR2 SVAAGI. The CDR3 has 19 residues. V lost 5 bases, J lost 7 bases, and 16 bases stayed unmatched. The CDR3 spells CASSESNMRTGGVNSPLHF. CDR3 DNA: TGTGCCAGCAGTGAGTCGAATATGCGGACAGGGGGCGTAAATTCACCCCTCCACTTT.

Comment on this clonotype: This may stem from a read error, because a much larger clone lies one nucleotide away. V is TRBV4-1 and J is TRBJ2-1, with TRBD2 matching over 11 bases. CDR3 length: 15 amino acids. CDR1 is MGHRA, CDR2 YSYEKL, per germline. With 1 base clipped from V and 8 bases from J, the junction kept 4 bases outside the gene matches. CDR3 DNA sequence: TGCGCCAGCAGCCAAGTACTAGCGGGAGTCTATGAGCAGTTCTTC. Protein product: CASSQVLAGVYEQFF.

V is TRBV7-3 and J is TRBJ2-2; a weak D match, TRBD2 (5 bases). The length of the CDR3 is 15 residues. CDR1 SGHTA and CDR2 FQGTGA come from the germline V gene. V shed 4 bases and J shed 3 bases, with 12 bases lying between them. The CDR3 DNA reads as TGTGCCAGCAGCTCAAAGGAGGCGCACACCGGGGAGCTGTTTTTT. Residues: CASSSKEAHTGELFF.

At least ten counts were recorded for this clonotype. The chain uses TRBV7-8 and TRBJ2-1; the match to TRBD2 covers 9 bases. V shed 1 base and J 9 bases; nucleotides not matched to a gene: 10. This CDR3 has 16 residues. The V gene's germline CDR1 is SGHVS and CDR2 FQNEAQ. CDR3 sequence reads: CASSLVRAGGRIEQFF. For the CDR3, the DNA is TGTGCCAGCAGCTTAGTTCGTGCGGGAGGGCGTATTGAGCAGTTCTTC.

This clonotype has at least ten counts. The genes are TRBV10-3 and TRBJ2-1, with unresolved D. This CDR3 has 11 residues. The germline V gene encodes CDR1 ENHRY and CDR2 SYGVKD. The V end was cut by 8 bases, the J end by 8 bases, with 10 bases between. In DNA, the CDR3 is TGTGCCATCGCACGAGGCCATGAGCAGTTCTTC. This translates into CAIARGHEQFF.

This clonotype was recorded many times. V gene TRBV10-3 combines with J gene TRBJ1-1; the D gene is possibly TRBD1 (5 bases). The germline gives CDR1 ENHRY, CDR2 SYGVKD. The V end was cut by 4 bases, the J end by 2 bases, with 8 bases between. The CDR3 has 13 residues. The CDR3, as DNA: TGTGCCATCAGTGCGCAGGGTAACACTGAAGCTTTCTTT. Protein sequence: CAISAQGNTEAFF.

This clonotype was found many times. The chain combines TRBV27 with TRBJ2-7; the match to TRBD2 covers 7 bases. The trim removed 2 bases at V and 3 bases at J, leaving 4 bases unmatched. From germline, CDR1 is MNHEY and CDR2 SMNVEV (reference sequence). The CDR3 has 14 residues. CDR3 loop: CASSLRGRGYEQYF. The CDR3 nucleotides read TGTGCCAGCAGTTTACGGGGGAGGGGCTACGAGCAGTACTTC.